The 20 T cell receptor beta chains listed next were all sequenced from one sample in a study of T cell repertoires in cytomegalovirus infection. TCRdb reprocessed the reads via MiXCR and lists one record per CDR3 protein. This table has some 180,000 distinct CDR3 sequences, about a sixth appearing once. The sample was CD8+ T cells from PBMCs. These receptors originate from a human donor in good health (CMV status not recorded). Some clones in this sample may be carry-over from other donors' samples.

The chain carries TRBV7-6 and TRBJ2-3, with unresolved D. Germline V gene lookup returns CDR1 SGHVS and CDR2 FNYEAQ. The CDR3 runs to 12 residues. The ends were cut back, 5 bases at V and 12 bases at J, with 15 bases in the middle. The CDR3 is CASSVSSLGQYF. The CDR3 DNA reads TGTGCCAGCAGCGTCTCTTCCCTAGGACAGTATTTT.

This clonotype appeared many times. This sequence joins TRBV12-3 or TRBV12-4 and TRBJ2-3; D is perhaps TRBD2 (6 bases). The V and J ends lost 3 bases and 1 base respectively, with 11 bases between them. The CDR3 spans 15 residues. The CDR3 reads CASSFSLAGTDTQYF. The DNA of the CDR3 is TGTGCCAGCAGTTTTTCACTAGCTGGCACAGATACGCAGTATTTT.

The gene calls are TRBV7-6 and TRBJ2-1; 8 nucleotides align to TRBD2. The CDR3 runs to 14 residues. V dropped 4 bases and J dropped 7; count of bases not matched to a gene: 6. Germline V gene data show CDR1 as SGHVS and CDR2 as FNYEAQ. The CDR3 loop reads CASSSSGGVNEQFF. Here the CDR3 DNA reads TGTGCCAGCAGCTCCTCCGGGGGGGTAAATGAGCAGTTCTTC.

The gene calls are TRBV14 and TRBJ1-1; TRBD1 agrees at 9 bases. J lost 2 bases, V lost 4 bases, and 2 bases had no gene match. The germline CDR1 and CDR2 sequences are SGHDN and FVKESK. The CDR3 loop spans 14 amino acids. The CDR3 is CASSRTGENTEAFF. CDR3 DNA: TGTGCCAGCAGCCGGACAGGGGAAAACACTGAAGCTTTCTTT.

The CDR3 bases are TGTGCCAGCAGTTACCCGGACAGGGGCGACACCGGGGAGCTGTTTTTT. This translates into CASSYPDRGDTGELFF. The chain uses TRBV6-2 or TRBV6-3 and TRBJ2-2, with 9 positions matching TRBD1. The trim removed 2 bases at V and 3 bases at J, leaving 4 bases unmatched. Germline CDR1 MNHEY, CDR2 SVGEGT. CDR3 length: 16 residues.

This clonotype was seen only a few times. In DNA, the CDR3 is TGTGCCAGCAGCTTAGACGGTCACCGGGAAAATGAGCAGTTCTTC. It codes for CASSLDGHRENEQFF. The chain has TRBV7-9 and TRBJ2-1; a weak D match, TRBD2 (5 bases). The germline V and J ends were trimmed by 1 base and 7 bases, with 14 bases remaining between them. Germline lookup yields CDR1 SEHNR and CDR2 FQNEAQ (reference sequence). This CDR3 region has 15 residues.

This chain joins TRBV7-9 and TRBJ2-1; 7 nucleotides line up with TRBD1. The germline CDR1 and CDR2 sequences are SEHNR and FQNEAQ (reference sequence). There are 13 residues in the CDR3. V lost 8 bases, J lost 6 bases, and 7 bases stayed unmatched. CDR3 in DNA: TGTGCCAGCCGGGACAGCTATTCCAATGAGCAGTTCTTC. Protein: CASRDSYSNEQFF.

This clonotype was detected only a few times. No conserved phenylalanine or tryptophan ends this CDR3, so it is likely a read error. The rearrangement joins TRBV4-1 to TRBJ2-1; D perhaps matches TRBD2 (5 bases). The CDR3 sequence is 15 residues long. Per the germline V gene, CDR1 is MGHRA and CDR2 is YSYEKL. V dropped 1 base and J dropped 8 bases, with 15 bases sitting between them. DNA for the CDR3: TGCGCCAGCAGCCAAGGAGGGATATGGGTCGATGAGCAGTTCTTA. This codes for CASSQGGIWVDEQFL.

This clonotype has a count of ten or more. The V and J genes are TRBV28 and TRBJ2-3, with D perhaps matching TRBD1 or TRBD2 (5 bases each). V shed 5 bases and J shed 0 bases, with 18 bases lying between them. Germline V gene data show CDR1 as MDHEN and CDR2 as SYDVKM. This CDR3 contains 17 residues. The CDR3 protein is CASSDSLGDPSTDTQYF. In nucleotides, the CDR3 is TGTGCCAGCAGTGACAGTCTGGGGGACCCAAGCACAGATACGCAGTATTTT. The variable domain in full, completed from reference TRBV28 and TRBJ2-3, reads DVKVTQSSRYLVKRTGEKVFLECVQDMDHENMFWYRQDPGLGLRLIYFSYDVKMKEKGDIPEGYSVSREKKERFSLILESASTNQTSMYLCASSDSLGDPSTDTQYFGPGTRLTVL.

The genes are TRBV27 and TRBJ2-3, with D maybe TRBD2 (7 bases). The CDR3 has 17 amino acids. Germline lookup yields CDR1 MNHEY and CDR2 SMNVEV (reference sequence). V lost 3 bases and J 0 bases, leaving 16 bases between the germline ends. The CDR3: CASSFPGGGASTDTQYF. The CDR3 coding sequence is TGTGCCAGCAGTTTCCCCGGAGGGGGGGCAAGCACAGATACGCAGTATTTT.

This chain connects TRBV6-5 to TRBJ1-1; no reliable D call. CDR3 length equals 13 residues. Germline V CDR1 and CDR2: MNHEY, SVGAGI. V lost 2 bases and J 7 bases, leaving 11 bases between the germline ends. The CDR3 DNA sequence: TGTGCCAGCAGTTACAACAGTGGGGTTGAAGCTTTCTTT. Translation gives CASSYNSGVEAFF.

This chain uses TRBV15 with TRBJ2-1; 12 positions match TRBD2. The V and J ends lost 3 bases and 4 bases, in that order; junction bases with no gene match: 4. CDR1 and CDR2 from the germline V gene are LNHNV and YYDKDF (reference sequence). The CDR3 consists of 16 residues. CDR3 bases: TGTGCCACCAGCAGTCTGCTAGCGGGGGGGTACAATGAGCAGTTCTTC. It specifies CATSSLLAGGYNEQFF.

This clonotype was picked up a small number of times. The chain carries TRBV29-1 and TRBJ2-2; TRBD1 might be the D (5 bases). CDR3 length equals 13 residues. The germline V gene encodes CDR1 SQVTM and CDR2 ANQGSEA. V was trimmed by 3 bases and J by 4 bases, leaving 9 bases between them. DNA for the CDR3: TGCAGCGTTGAGGGCAGGGCCACCGGGGAGCTGTTTTTT. As protein: CSVEGRATGELFF.

The gene calls are TRBV6-6 and TRBJ1-1, with 7 nucleotides matching TRBD1. V dropped 2 bases and J dropped 6; count of bases not matched to a gene: 9. CDR1 is MNHNY, CDR2 SVGAGI, per germline (reference sequence). This CDR3 is 15 amino acids long. CDR3 sequence (DNA): TGTGCCAGCAGTTACCGGGACAGATGGATCGCTGAAGCTTTCTTT. Its protein is CASSYRDRWIAEAFF.

This clonotype was observed at least ten times. The chain joins TRBV7-2 to TRBJ1-2; D is ambiguous. CDR3 length equals 11 residues. V was pared by 0 bases and J by 8 bases, with 4 bases between. CDR1 SGHTA and CDR2 FQGNSA come from the germline V gene. CDR3 nucleotides: TGTGCCAGCAGCTTAGCAGCCGGCTACACCTTC. This sequence encodes CASSLAAGYTF.

The chain employs TRBV6-6 and TRBJ2-6; TRBD1 or TRBD2 may be the D gene (5 bases each). The CDR3 contains 16 residues. Trimming removed 10 bases from V and 4 bases from J, with 20 bases in between. The germline gives CDR1 MNHNY, CDR2 SVGAGI (reference sequence). CDR3 region: CATIRFWGMGANVLTF. Here the CDR3 DNA reads TGTGCCACCATTCGCTTTTGGGGGATGGGGGCCAACGTCCTGACTTTC.

This clonotype occurred a few times. The chain uses TRBV19 and TRBJ1-5, with D maybe TRBD1 (6 bases). This CDR3 has 12 residues. Germline V gene data show CDR1 as LNHDA and CDR2 as SQIVND (reference sequence). The CDR3 sequence is CAVGGGNQPQHF. In DNA form, the CDR3 reads TGTGCTGTCGGGGGCGGCAATCAGCCCCAGCATTTT. The full variable domain, rest sourced from reference TRBV19 and TRBJ1-5, is DGGITQSPKYLFRKEGQNVTLSCEQNLNHDAMYWYRQDPGQGLRLIYYSQIVNDFQKGDIAEGYSVSREKKESFPLTVTSAQKNPTAFYLCAVGGGNQPQHFGDGTRLSIL.

V gene TRBV7-9 combines with J gene TRBJ2-3; D might be TRBD1 or TRBD2, each matching 5 bases. This CDR3 comprises 15 residues. Between the trimmed V and J ends, which lost 5 bases and 2 bases, there was a span of 14 bases. Looked up from germline, CDR1 is SEHNR and CDR2 is FQNEAQ (reference sequence). The CDR3 bases are TGTGCCAGCAGCCACCGGGACGGACCCACAGATACGCAGTATTTT. This codes for CASSHRDGPTDTQYF.

CDR3 coding DNA: TGTGCCAGCAGCTCCCCCGCGGGGTCAAGGGCCCAAGAGACCCAGTACTTC. Translating it yields CASSSPAGSRAQETQYF. The J gene is TRBJ2-5, the V gene TRBV7-9, with TRBD2 as a possible D gene (6 bases). V gave up 4 bases and J gave up 1 base, with 19 bases separating them. The CDR3 spans 17 residues. Germline CDR1 SEHNR, CDR2 FQNEAQ (reference sequence).

The rearrangement uses TRBV7-3 and TRBJ1-1; 7 bases agree with TRBD1. V trimming: 2 bases; J trimming: 1 base; junction bases outside the gene matches: 7. The length of the CDR3 is 16 residues. Germline-derived CDR1 and CDR2 are SGHTA and FQGTGA. The CDR3 sequence is CASSLWSQGGNTEAFF. CDR3 coding DNA: TGTGCCAGCAGCTTATGGAGTCAGGGGGGGAACACTGAAGCTTTCTTT.